One TCR beta chain is described in this entry. This sample is part of a study of blood T cell repertoires in COVID-19. For the study at large: Acute-phase and convalescent COVID-19 samples originated in the United States, Italy and Spain. Sources were T cells, B-cell-depleted T cells, or PBMCs; the material itself was cDNA or gDNA.

Germline V lookup: CDR1 SGDLS, CDR2 YYNGEE. The V end was cut by 2 bases, the J end by 2 bases, with 10 bases between. This CDR3 region has 15 residues. Original processing notes: Reference gene primer amplification in the assay estimated nucleated cell counts. Produced via immunoSEQ multiplex PCR; TCRdb's table is partial and in-frame only. Clone size and the V and J calls come from that table; the DNA yielded D and trimming. This table holds tens of thousands of clones, around 83% found once. The TCR sequence derives from a man aged 65 to 85 with active COVID-19. The V call is TRBV9, the J call TRBJ1-4; D is unresolved. The specimen was peripheral blood. The CDR3: CASSVQPITNEKLFF. DNA for the CDR3: TGTGCCAGCAGCGTTCAACCTATCACTAATGAAAAACTGTTTTTT.